The clone carrying this T cell receptor (beta chain) has a count of ten or more. Its cognate antigen is unknown. TCR beta CDR3 regions were amplified from RNA transcripts. The study used the HTBI primer set for a first-round RT-PCR of the TCR CDR3. TCRdb reanalysed the multiplex PCR reads using MiXCR and keeps one entry per CDR3 protein. This sample has about 420,000 distinct CDR3 sequences, with around 14% found just once. The record originates from a study of T cells in Graves' hyperthyroidism and ophthalmopathy. Findings of the study overall: Ophthalmopathy and stable hyperthyroidism were separated by a 13 V-J model.

Germline loops: CDR1 SGDLS, CDR2 YYNGEE. The CDR3 consists of 15 residues. V was pared by 6 bases and J by 1 base, with 7 bases of the junction left unmatched. A lack of ophthalmopathy progression within 18 months defined stable Graves' hyperthyroidism. Each diagnosis drew on symptoms, thyroxine, TRAb, thyroid ultrasound and orbital computed tomography findings. V gene TRBV9 combines with J gene TRBJ2-3, with TRBD2 matching over 8 bases. This clonotype was obtained from a woman between 18 and 29 years old with Graves' hyperthyroidism. Sequencing was done on a sample of blood. CDR3 protein: CASMREAGGTDTQYF. CDR3 sequence (DNA): TGTGCCAGCATGCGGGAAGCGGGAGGCACAGATACGCAGTATTTT.